This T cell receptor (beta chain) comes out of a study of shared T cell receptors in the human thymus. Germline V CDR1 and CDR2: SEHNR, FQNEAQ (reference sequence). The CDR3 has 15 amino acids. Trimming removed 3 bases from V and 6 bases from J, with 12 bases in between. Here immunoSEQ multiplex PCR was the method, and the copy in TCRdb shows in-frame clones only, minus some. The table has hundreds of thousands of clones, about 89% seen once. These sequences were also reported in another study, on human thymus T cells. That study adds: Obtained as resections during corrective heart surgery, the thymus tissue was then studied. Across thymic and blood repertoires, the usage of V and J genes appeared to be biased.

V usage is TRBV7-9 and J usage is TRBJ1-6, with D tentatively TRBD1 (6 bases). Sequenced: thymocytes. This TCR was sampled from a boy under two years old with a congenital heart defect. CDR3 coding DNA: TGTGCCAGCAGCTTCGGACAGTATGGTAATTCACCCCTCCACTTT. Amino acid sequence: CASSFGQYGNSPLHF.